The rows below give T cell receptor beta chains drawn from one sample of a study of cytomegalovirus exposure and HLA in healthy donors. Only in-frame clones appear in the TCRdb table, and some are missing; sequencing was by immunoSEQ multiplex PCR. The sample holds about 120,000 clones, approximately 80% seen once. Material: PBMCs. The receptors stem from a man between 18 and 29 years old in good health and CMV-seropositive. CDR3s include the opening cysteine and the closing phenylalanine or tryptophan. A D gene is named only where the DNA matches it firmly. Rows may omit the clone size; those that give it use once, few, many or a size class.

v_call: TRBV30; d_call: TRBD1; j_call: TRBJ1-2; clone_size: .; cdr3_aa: CASYRGSGYTF; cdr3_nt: TGTGCCTCGTACAGGGGGAGCGGCTACACCTTC
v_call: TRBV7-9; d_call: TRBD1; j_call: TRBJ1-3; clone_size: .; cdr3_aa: CASSRTGSGNTIYF; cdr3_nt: TGTGCCAGCAGCCGGACAGGGTCTGGAAACACCATATATTTT
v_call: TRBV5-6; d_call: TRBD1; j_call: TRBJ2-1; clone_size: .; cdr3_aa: CASSEWTGEQFF; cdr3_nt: TGTGCCAGCAGCGAATGGACAGGTGAGCAGTTCTTC
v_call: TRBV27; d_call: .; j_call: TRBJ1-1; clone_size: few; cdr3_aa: CASSFPGSPNTEAFF; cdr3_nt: TGTGCCAGCAGTTTCCCAGGGTCTCCCAACACTGAAGCTTTCTTT
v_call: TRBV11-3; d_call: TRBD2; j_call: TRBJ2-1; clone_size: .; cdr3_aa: CASSLVVSGSYNEQFF; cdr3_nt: TGTGCCAGCAGCTTAGTGGTTAGCGGGAGTTACAATGAGCAGTTCTTC
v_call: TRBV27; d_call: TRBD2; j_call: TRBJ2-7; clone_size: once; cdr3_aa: CASSFGRGYEQYF; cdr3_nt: TGTGCCAGCAGTTTCGGGAGGGGCTACGAGCAGTACTTC
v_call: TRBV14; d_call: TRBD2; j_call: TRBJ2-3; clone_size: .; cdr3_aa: CASSQGPRGLAGTDTQYF; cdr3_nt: TGTGCCAGCAGCCAAGGCCCCCGGGGACTAGCGGGAACAGATACGCAGTATTTT
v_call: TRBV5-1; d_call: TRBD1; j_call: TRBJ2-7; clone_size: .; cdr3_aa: CASGPGTASSHEQYF; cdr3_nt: TGCGCCAGCGGCCCCGGGACAGCGTCAAGTCACGAGCAGTACTTC
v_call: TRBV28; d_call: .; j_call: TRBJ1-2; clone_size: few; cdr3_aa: CASSRVVFYGYTF; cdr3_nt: TGTGCCAGCTCCCGGGTAGTTTTCTATGGCTACACCTTC
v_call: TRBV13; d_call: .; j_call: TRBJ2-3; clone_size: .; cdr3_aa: CASSLQKDTQYF; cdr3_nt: TGTGCCAGCAGCTTACAAAAAGATACGCAGTATTTT
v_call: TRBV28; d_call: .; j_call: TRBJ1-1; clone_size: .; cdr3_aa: CASSLTLGIKTEAFF; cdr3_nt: TGTGCCAGCAGTTTAACCCTCGGTATTAAGACTGAAGCTTTCTTT
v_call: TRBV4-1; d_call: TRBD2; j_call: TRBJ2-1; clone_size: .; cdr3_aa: CASSQERLAGGPYNEQFF; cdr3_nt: TGCGCCAGCAGCCAAGAGAGACTAGCGGGGGGACCCTACAATGAGCAGTTCTTC
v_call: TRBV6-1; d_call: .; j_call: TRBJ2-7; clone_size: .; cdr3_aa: CASSRARGYEQYF; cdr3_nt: TGTGCCAGCAGCCGGGCTAGGGGCTACGAGCAGTACTTC
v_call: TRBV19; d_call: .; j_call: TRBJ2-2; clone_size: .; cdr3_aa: CASSLSRTFYTGELFF; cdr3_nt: TGTGCCAGTAGTCTCAGTCGGACTTTCTACACCGGGGAGCTGTTTTTT
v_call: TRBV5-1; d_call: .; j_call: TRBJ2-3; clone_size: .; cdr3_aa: CASSGNRDPTDTQYF; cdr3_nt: TGCGCCAGCAGCGGCAACAGGGATCCCACAGATACGCAGTATTTT
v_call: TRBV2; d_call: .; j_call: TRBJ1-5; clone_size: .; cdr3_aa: CASRPTEDQPQHF; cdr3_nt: TGTGCCAGCAGACCGACAGAGGATCAGCCCCAGCATTTT
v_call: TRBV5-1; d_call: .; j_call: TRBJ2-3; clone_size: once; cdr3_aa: CATGTGASTDTQYF; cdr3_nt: TGCGCCACCGGTACGGGAGCTAGCACAGATACGCAGTATTTT
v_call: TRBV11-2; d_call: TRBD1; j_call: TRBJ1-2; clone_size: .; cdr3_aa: CASSPGGTGVNYGYTF; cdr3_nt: TGTGCCAGCAGCCCCGGGGGTACAGGGGTAAACTATGGCTACACCTTC
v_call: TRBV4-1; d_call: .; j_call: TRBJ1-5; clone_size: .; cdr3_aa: CASSQVDSRGNQPQHF; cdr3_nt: TGCGCCAGCAGCCAGGTGGACAGTCGAGGCAATCAGCCCCAGCATTTT
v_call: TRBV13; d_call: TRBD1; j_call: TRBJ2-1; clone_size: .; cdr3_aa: CATAPGQVKNEQFF; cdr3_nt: TGTGCCACCGCCCCGGGACAGGTCAAGAATGAGCAGTTCTTC
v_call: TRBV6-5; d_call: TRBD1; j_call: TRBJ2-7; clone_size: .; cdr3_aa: CASSSPRGQGAYEQYF; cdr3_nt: TGTGCCAGCAGTTCCCCCCGCGGACAGGGGGCCTACGAGCAGTACTTC
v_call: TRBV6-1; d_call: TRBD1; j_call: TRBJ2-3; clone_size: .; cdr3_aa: CASSEATPGQGGRDTQYF; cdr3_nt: TGTGCCAGCAGTGAAGCCACTCCGGGACAGGGTGGGCGAGATACGCAGTATTTT
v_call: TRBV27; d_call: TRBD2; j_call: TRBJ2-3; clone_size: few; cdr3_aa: CASSPGGGSTDTQYF; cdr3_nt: TGTGCCAGCAGTCCAGGCGGGGGAAGCACAGATACGCAGTATTTT
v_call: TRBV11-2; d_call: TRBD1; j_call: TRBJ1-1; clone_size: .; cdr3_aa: CASSSRQGRWNTEAFF; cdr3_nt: TGTGCCAGCAGCTCGCGACAGGGGCGGTGGAACACTGAAGCTTTCTTT
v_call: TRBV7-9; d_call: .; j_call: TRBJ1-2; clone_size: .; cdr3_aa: CASSLNPTVGYTF; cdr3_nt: TGTGCCAGCAGCTTAAACCCGACAGTTGGCTACACCTTC
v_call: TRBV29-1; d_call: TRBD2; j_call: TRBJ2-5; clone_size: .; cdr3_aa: CSAGLAVGETQYF; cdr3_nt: TGCAGCGCGGGACTAGCGGTGGGGGAGACCCAGTACTTC
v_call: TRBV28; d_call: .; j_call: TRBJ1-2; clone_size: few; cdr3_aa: CASSPQAGSYGYTF; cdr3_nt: TGTGCCAGCAGTCCCCAGGCAGGTAGCTATGGCTACACCTTC
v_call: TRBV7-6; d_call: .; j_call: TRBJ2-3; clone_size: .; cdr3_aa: CASSLAFGRDTQYF; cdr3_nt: TGTGCCAGCAGCTTAGCGTTTGGGAGAGATACGCAGTATTTT
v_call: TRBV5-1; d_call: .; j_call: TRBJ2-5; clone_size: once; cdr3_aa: CASSTNQGETQYF; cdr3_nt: TGCGCCAGCAGCACCAACCAGGGGGAGACCCAGTACTTC
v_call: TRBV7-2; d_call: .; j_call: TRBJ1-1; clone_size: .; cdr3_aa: CASSLATTRLSTEAFF; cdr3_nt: TGTGCCAGCAGCTTAGCGACTACCCGATTGTCCACTGAAGCTTTCTTT
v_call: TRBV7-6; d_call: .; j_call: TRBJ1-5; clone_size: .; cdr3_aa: CASRLGQLDSNQPQHF; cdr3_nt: TGTGCCAGCAGATTAGGGCAGCTAGATAGCAATCAGCCCCAGCATTTT
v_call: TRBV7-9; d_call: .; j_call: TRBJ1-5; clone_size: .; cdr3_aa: CASSAGAYNQPQHF; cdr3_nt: TGTGCCAGCTCGGCAGGGGCGTATAATCAGCCCCAGCATTTT
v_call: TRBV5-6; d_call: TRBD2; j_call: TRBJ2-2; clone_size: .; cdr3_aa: CASRTSGNTGELFF; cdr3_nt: TGTGCCAGCAGGACTAGCGGGAACACCGGGGAGCTGTTTTTT
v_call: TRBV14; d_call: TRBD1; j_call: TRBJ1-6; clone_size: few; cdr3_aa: CASSQSGRGLDSPLHF; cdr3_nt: TGTGCCAGCAGCCAGTCTGGCAGGGGGTTGGATTCACCCCTCCACTTT
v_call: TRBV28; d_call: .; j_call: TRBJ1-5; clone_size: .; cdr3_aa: CASSLFLGEGQPQHF; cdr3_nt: TGTGCCAGCAGTTTATTCTTAGGGGAGGGTCAGCCCCAGCATTTT
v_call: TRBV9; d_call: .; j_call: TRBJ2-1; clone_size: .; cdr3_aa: CASSSQRASSYNEQFF; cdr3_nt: TGTGCCAGCAGCTCTCAGCGGGCAAGCTCCTACAATGAGCAGTTCTTC
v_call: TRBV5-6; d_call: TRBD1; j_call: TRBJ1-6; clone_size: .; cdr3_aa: CASSPGTDSSYNSPLHF; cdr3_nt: TGTGCCAGCAGCCCCGGGACAGATAGCTCCTATAATTCACCCCTCCACTTT
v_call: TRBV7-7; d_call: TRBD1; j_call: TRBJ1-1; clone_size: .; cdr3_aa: CASSLDRDTEAFF; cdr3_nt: TGTGCTAGCAGCCTTGACAGGGACACTGAAGCTTTCTTT
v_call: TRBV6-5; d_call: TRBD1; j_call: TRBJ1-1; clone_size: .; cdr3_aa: CASSTGVRTEAFF; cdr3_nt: TGTGCCAGCAGCACAGGGGTTCGGACTGAAGCTTTCTTT
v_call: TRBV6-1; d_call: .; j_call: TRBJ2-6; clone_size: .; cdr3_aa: CASSGVSGANGLTF; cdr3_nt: TGTGCCAGCAGTGGGGTCTCTGGGGCCAACGGCCTGACTTTC
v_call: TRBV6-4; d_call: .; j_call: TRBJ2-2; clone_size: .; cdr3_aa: CASSDGTNTGELFF; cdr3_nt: TGTGCCAGCAGTGACGGGACAAACACCGGGGAGCTGTTTTTT
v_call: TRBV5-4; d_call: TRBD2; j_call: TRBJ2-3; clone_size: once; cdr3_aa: CASSSYSGSTDTQYF; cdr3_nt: TGTGCCAGCAGCTCTTATAGCGGGAGCACAGATACGCAGTATTTT